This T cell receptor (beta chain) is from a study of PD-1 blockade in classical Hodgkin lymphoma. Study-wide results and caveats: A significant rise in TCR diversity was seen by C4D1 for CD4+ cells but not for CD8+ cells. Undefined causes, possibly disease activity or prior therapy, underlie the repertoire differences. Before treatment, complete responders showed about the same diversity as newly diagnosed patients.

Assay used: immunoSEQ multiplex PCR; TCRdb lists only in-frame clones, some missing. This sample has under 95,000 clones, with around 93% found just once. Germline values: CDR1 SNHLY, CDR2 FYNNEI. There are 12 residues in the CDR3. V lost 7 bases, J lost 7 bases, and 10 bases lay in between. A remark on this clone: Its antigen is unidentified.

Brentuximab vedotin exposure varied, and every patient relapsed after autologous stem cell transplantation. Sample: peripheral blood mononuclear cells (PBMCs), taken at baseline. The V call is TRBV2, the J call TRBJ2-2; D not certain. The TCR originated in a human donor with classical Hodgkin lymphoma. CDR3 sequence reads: CASNRRGGELFF. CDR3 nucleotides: TGTGCCAGCAATCGGCGTGGCGGGGAGCTGTTTTTT.